The rows below give T cell receptor beta chains drawn from one sample of a study of cytomegalovirus exposure and HLA in healthy donors. Sequenced by immunoSEQ multiplex PCR; TCRdb stores in-frame clones only, minus some. In the table there are approximately 32,000 clones, approximately 79% of which are singletons. Sequences were obtained from PBMCs. Receptors originate from a woman in her 30s in good health and CMV-seropositive. Both conserved end residues are part of each CDR3. A D gene is named only where the DNA matches it firmly. The size of a clone is reported for some rows only, either as once, few or many, or as a class for expanded clones.

cdr3_nt cdr3_aa clone_size j_call v_call d_call
TGCGCCAGCAGCTTGGGGGCGACAGTTTCCACTGAAGCTTTCTTT CASSLGATVSTEAFF once TRBJ1-1 TRBV5-1 .
TGTGCTAGCAGCTTAGGACTAGCGGGGGCTCAAGAGACCCAGTACTTC CASSLGLAGAQETQYF . TRBJ2-5 TRBV7-7 TRBD2
TGTGCCATCAGTGAGTCGAACTCGCCAGGGTACTACGAGCAGTACTTC CAISESNSPGYYEQYF . TRBJ2-7 TRBV10-3 .
TGTGCCAGCAGCCAAGATTATAGCGGGAGCTACGAGCAGTACTTC CASSQDYSGSYEQYF . TRBJ2-7 TRBV4-2 TRBD2
TGTGCCAGCAGCGTAGATCCGGGTACCTACGAGCAGTACTTC CASSVDPGTYEQYF once TRBJ2-7 TRBV9 .
TGTGCCAGCAGCTTTACAGGTAGCACAGATACGCAGTATTTT CASSFTGSTDTQYF . TRBJ2-3 TRBV7-3 .
TGTGCCACACACAGGGGGTCGGGACAGCCCCAGCATTTT CATHRGSGQPQHF once TRBJ1-5 TRBV28 TRBD1
TGTGCCAGCAGCCTTATAAGAGGCAATGAGCAGTTCTTC CASSLIRGNEQFF . TRBJ2-1 TRBV14 .
TGTGCCAGTTCCTTTGTGATGGGGGCGGTTACGGGCGCCGAGCAGTACTTC CASSFVMGAVTGAEQYF . TRBJ2-7 TRBV19 .
TGTGCCAGCAGCTTAGTGGCAGGGCGGAACACTGAAGCTTTCTTT CASSLVAGRNTEAFF . TRBJ1-1 TRBV7-9 .
TGCGCCAGCAGCCCCCTAGTGGTAGCGGGAGGCGGCTACGAGCAGTACTTC CASSPLVVAGGGYEQYF once TRBJ2-7 TRBV5-1 TRBD2
TGTGCCAGCAGCCCCCGGATGGGAGCGAACACTGAAGCTTTCTTT CASSPRMGANTEAFF . TRBJ1-1 TRBV4-2 .
TGCGCCAGCAGCCAGACTAGCGCCGGAGAGACCCAGTACTTC CASSQTSAGETQYF once TRBJ2-5 TRBV5-1 TRBD2
TGTGCCAGCAGCCTCGCCGGGACAGGAGGTGAAAAACTGTTTTTT CASSLAGTGGEKLFF . TRBJ1-4 TRBV28 TRBD1
TGCGCCAGCAGCTTGGGGACCGGGACAGGGGCTGACAATGAGCAGTTCTTC CASSLGTGTGADNEQFF . TRBJ2-1 TRBV5-1 TRBD1
TGTGCCAGCAGCGTAGATGCGGAAATACGGGGCGGGGAGCTGTTTTTT CASSVDAEIRGGELFF . TRBJ2-2 TRBV9 .
TGTGCCAGCAGCTTGCGATCGGGGATCTCTGGGGCCAACGTCCTGACTTTC CASSLRSGISGANVLTF few TRBJ2-6 TRBV7-3 .
TGCGCCAGCAGCTTGGCCGCGGGGACTGATGAAAAACTGTTTTTT CASSLAAGTDEKLFF . TRBJ1-4 TRBV5-1 .
TGTGCCAGTAGTCAGGGGGACTATGGCTACACCTTC CASSQGDYGYTF . TRBJ1-2 TRBV19 TRBD1
TGTGCCAGCAGCGTAGTAGGCAGGGGAGGGGGCACAGATACGCAGTATTTT CASSVVGRGGGTDTQYF . TRBJ2-3 TRBV9 .
TGTGCCAGCAGCCAAGGGGGCGGCTACACCTTC CASSQGGGYTF . TRBJ1-2 TRBV4-2 .
TGTGCCAGCAGCTTGGGGGGACAGATCAGCAATAATTCACCCCTCCACTTT CASSLGGQISNNSPLHF . TRBJ1-6 TRBV5-4 TRBD1
TGTGCCAGCAGCGATTGGACAGAAGAAAAACTGTTTTTT CASSDWTEEKLFF . TRBJ1-4 TRBV11-2 .
TGTGCCAGCAGCTTAGCGAACAGGGGTGGAGGCTACACCTTC CASSLANRGGGYTF . TRBJ1-2 TRBV7-2 TRBD1
TGTGCCAGCAGCGGGAGACAGGGGATACGGAGTGGCTACACCTTC CASSGRQGIRSGYTF . TRBJ1-2 TRBV9 TRBD1
TGTGCCAGTACCCTCGTGGGACATGACAATCAGCCCCAGCATTTT CASTLVGHDNQPQHF few TRBJ1-5 TRBV19 .
TGTGCCAGCAGCTTAGTGCTAGAAACCTCCTACGAGCAGTACTTC CASSLVLETSYEQYF . TRBJ2-7 TRBV7-2 .
TGTGCCAGCAGCTTACAGGGGGCGCCTGGAAACACCATATATTTT CASSLQGAPGNTIYF . TRBJ1-3 TRBV5-4 TRBD1
TGTGCCAGCTCACCACGCTTGGGGGCGGTCGTAGGAAATGAAAAACTGTTTTTT CASSPRLGAVVGNEKLFF . TRBJ1-4 TRBV18 .
TGTGCCAGCAGCTCCCAACTGGGGCTAGCGGGGGGCACAGATACGCAGCATTTT CASSSQLGLAGGTDTQHF . TRBJ1-5 TRBV9 .
TGTGCCAGCAGCTTCAGTATCCGACAGGGGCATGCTGAGCAGTTCTTC CASSFSIRQGHAEQFF . TRBJ2-1 TRBV5-6 TRBD1
TGTGCCAGCTCTCCCACAGGGGGCTTTGACTACGAGCAGTACTTC CASSPTGGFDYEQYF . TRBJ2-7 TRBV18 TRBD1
TGCGCCAGCAGCCAAGAATCGAGACTAGCGGGAACGAACACCGGGGAGCTGTTTTTT CASSQESRLAGTNTGELFF . TRBJ2-2 TRBV4-1 TRBD2
TGTGCCAGCAGCTTGGTTGGGGGCGGGGGCTATGGCTACACCTTC CASSLVGGGGYGYTF . TRBJ1-2 TRBV5-6 .
TGTGCCAGCAGAGTAAACAGGGACACTGAAGCTTTCTTT CASRVNRDTEAFF . TRBJ1-1 TRBV2 .
TGTGCCAGCAGCTTAGTTGCGGGGGGCTTTTACAATGAGCAGTTCTTC CASSLVAGGFYNEQFF . TRBJ2-1 TRBV7-2 TRBD2
TGTGCCTGGAGTGTACTCCAATCTGGAAACACCATATATTTT CAWSVLQSGNTIYF few TRBJ1-3 TRBV30 .
TGTGCCACCAGCAGAGATGTAGGAGCAACTAATGAAAAACTGTTTTTT CATSRDVGATNEKLFF . TRBJ1-4 TRBV15 .
TGCAGCGTTGACGCCAGGGGGCCGGGGATGAACACTGAAGCTTTCTTT CSVDARGPGMNTEAFF . TRBJ1-1 TRBV29-1 TRBD1
TGTGCCAGCAGTCGCCGGGACAGGGGGTTTTTGTCCCAGCATTTT CASSRRDRGFLSQHF . TRBJ1-5 TRBV28 TRBD1
TGTGCCAGCAGTGACTATTCCAAACAGGGAGAAGAGACCCAGTACTTC CASSDYSKQGEETQYF . TRBJ2-5 TRBV6-1 .